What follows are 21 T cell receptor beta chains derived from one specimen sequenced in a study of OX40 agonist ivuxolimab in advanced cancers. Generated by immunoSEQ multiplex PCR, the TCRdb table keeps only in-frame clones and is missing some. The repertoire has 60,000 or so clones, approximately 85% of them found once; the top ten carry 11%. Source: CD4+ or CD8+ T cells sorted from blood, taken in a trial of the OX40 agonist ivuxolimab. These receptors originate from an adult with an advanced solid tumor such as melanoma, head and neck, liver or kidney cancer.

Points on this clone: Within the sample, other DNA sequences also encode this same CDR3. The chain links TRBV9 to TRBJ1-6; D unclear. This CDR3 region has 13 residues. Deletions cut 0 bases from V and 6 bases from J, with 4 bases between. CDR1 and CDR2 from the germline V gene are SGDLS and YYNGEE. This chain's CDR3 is CASSVGGNSPLHF. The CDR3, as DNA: TGTGCCAGCAGCGTAGGGGGTAATTCACCCCTCCACTTT.

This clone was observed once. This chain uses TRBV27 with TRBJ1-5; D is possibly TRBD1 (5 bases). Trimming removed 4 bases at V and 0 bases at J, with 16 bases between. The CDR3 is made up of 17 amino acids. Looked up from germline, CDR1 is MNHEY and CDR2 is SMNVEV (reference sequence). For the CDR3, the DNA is TGTGCCAGCAGTTCGATGACAGACGCCTATAGCAATCAGCCCCAGCATTTT. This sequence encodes CASSSMTDAYSNQPQHF.

The CDR3 sequence: CASSDFQGSADTQYF. Here the CDR3 DNA reads TGCGCCAGCAGTGATTTTCAGGGATCGGCAGATACGCAGTATTTT. This chain connects TRBV10-1 to TRBJ2-3; weak D call: TRBD1 (5 bases). In germline, CDR1 is WNHNN, CDR2 SYGVQD (reference sequence). The CDR3 is made up of 15 amino acids. V was pared by 3 bases and J by 4 bases, with 14 bases between.

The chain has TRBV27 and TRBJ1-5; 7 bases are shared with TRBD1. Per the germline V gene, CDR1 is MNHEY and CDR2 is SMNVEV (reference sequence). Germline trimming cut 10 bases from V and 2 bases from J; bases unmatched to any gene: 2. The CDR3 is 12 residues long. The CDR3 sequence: CATGQGNQPQHF. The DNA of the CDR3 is TGTGCCACCGGACAGGGCAATCAGCCCCAGCATTTT.

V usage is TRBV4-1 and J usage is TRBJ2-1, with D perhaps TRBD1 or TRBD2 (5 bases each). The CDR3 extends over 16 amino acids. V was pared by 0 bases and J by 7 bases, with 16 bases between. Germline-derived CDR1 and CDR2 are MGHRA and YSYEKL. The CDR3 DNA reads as TGCGCCAGCAGCCAAGATGAGTTTCCCTGGGGGAATGAGCAGTTCTTC. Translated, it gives CASSQDEFPWGNEQFF.

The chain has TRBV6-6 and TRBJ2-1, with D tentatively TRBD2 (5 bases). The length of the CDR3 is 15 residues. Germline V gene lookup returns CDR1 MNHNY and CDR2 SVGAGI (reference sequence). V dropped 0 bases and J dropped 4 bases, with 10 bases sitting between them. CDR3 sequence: CASSYSAGLYNEQFF. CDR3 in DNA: TGTGCCAGCAGTTACTCGGCCGGACTGTACAATGAGCAGTTCTTC.

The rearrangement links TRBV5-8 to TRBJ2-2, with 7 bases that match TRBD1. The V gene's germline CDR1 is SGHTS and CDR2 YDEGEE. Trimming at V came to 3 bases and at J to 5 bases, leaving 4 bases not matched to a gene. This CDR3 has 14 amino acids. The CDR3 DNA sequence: TGTGCCAGCAGCTCCTACAGGGGAACCGGGGAGCTGTTTTTT. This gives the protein CASSSYRGTGELFF.

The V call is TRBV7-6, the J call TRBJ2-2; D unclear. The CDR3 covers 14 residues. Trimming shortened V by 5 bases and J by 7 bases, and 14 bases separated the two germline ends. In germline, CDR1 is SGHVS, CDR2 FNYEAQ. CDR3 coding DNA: TGTGCCAGCAGCCTACTCGAGCCGGGCGGGGAGCTGTTTTTT. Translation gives CASSLLEPGGELFF.

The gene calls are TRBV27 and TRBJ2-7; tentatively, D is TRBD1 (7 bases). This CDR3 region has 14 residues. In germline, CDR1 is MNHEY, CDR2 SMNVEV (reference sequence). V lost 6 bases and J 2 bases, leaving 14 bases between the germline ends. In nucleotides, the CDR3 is TGTGCCAGCAGATTGGAGGGACAGACCTACGAGCAGTACTTC. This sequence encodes CASRLEGQTYEQYF.

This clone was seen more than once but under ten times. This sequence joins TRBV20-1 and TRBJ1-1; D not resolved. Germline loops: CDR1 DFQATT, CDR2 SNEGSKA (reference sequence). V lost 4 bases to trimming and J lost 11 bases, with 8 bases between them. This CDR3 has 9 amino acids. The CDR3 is CSAKWEAFF. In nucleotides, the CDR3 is TGCAGTGCTAAATGGGAGGCTTTCTTT.

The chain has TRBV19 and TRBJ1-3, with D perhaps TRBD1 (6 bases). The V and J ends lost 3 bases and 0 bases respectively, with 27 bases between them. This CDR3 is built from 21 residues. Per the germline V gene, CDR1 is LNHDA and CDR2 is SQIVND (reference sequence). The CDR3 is CASSIWRTVLPNASSGNTIYF. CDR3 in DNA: TGTGCCAGTAGTATTTGGAGGACAGTCCTTCCCAACGCGAGCTCTGGAAACACCATATATTTT.

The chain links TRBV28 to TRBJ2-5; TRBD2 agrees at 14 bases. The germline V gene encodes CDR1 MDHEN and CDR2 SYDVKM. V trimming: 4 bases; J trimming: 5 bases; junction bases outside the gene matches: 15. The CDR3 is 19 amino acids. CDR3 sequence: CASSSPQGLAGVRGETQYF. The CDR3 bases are TGTGCCAGCAGTTCACCCCAGGGACTAGCGGGGGTCCGGGGGGAGACCCAGTACTTC.

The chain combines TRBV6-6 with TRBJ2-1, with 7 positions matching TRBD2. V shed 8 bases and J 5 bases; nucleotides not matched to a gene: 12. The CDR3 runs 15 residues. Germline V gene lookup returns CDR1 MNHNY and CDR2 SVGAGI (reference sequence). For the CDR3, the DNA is TGTGCCAGCGGGCGTCTGGCGGGAGCGGACAATGAGCAGTTCTTC. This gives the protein CASGRLAGADNEQFF.

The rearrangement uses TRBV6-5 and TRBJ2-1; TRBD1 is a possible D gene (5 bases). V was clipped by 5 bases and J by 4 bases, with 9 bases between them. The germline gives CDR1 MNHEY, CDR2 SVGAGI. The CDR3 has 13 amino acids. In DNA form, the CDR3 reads TGTGCCAGCAGTCTACAGGAATACAATGAGCAGTTCTTC. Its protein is CASSLQEYNEQFF.

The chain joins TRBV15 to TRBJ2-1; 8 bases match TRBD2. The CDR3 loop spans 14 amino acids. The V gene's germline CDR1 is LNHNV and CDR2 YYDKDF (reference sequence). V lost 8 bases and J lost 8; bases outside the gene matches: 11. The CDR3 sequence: CATDSGPAGDEQFF. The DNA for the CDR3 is TGTGCCACCGACTCCGGTCCAGCGGGAGATGAGCAGTTCTTC.

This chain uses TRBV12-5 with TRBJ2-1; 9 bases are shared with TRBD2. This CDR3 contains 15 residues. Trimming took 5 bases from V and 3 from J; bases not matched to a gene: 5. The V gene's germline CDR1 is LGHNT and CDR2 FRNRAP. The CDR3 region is CASGGGLAFYNEQFF. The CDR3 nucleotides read TGTGCTAGTGGTGGGGGACTAGCCTTCTACAATGAGCAGTTCTTC.

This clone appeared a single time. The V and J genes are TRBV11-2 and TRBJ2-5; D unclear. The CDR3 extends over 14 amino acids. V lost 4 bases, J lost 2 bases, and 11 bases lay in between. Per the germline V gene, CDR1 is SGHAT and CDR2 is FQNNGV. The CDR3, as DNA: TGTGCCAGCAGCTCCCCTCCCGATCAAGAGACCCAGTACTTC. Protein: CASSSPPDQETQYF.

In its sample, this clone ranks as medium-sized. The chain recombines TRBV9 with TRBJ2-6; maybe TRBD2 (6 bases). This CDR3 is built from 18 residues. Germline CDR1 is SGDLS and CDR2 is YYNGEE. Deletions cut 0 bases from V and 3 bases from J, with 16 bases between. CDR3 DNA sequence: TGTGCCAGCAGCGTAGTTCCGACTAGGGCGGGTGGGGCCAACGTCCTGACTTTC. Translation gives CASSVVPTRAGGANVLTF.

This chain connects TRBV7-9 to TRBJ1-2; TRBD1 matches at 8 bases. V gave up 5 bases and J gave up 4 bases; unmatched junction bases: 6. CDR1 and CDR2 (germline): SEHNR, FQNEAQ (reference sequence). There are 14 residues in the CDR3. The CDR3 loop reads CASSPPGQGYGYTF. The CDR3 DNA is TGTGCCAGCAGCCCTCCCGGACAGGGCTATGGCTACACCTTC.

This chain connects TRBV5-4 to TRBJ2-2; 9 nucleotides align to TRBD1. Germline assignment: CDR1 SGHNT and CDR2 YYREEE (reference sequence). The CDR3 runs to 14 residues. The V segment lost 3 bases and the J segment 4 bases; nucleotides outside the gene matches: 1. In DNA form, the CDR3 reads TGTGCCAGCAGCTACAGGGGGCCCACCGGGGAGCTGTTTTTT. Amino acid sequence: CASSYRGPTGELFF.

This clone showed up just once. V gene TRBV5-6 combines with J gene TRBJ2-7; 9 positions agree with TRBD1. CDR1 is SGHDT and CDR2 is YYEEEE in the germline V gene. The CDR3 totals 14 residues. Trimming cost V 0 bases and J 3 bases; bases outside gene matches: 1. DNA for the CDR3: TGTGCCAGCAGCTTGGGGACAGGGGTCTACGAGCAGTACGTC. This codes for CASSLGTGVYEQYV.